This TCR beta chain was sequenced during a study of T cell responses to AZD1222 COVID-19 vaccine. Study results and caveats: After two AZD1222 doses, spike-specific TCR breadth and depth rose versus day 0. At baseline, seropositivity was found in only five or six AZD1222 recipients. Sampling that yielded the repertoires occurred only after the peak T cell response.

Clones were sequenced by immunoSEQ multiplex PCR, and TCRdb holds only the in-frame ones, with some missing. The sample gives roughly 110,000 clones, about 89% of which show up once; about 6.8% is in the top ten. Germline loops: CDR1 MNHEY, CDR2 SVGAGI. V lost 5 bases to trimming and J lost 1 base, with 8 bases between them. The CDR3 loop spans 13 amino acids. This clone was found once. What it recognizes is unknown. The sequenced sample was peripheral blood, obtained 28 days after the second AZD1222 dose. The gene calls are TRBV6-5 and TRBJ1-1, with D possibly matching TRBD1 (6 bases). The sequence derives from an adult who received the AZD1222 COVID-19 vaccine. The CDR3 DNA follows: TGTGCCAGCAGTCAGACAGGGAACACTGAAGCTTTCTTT. Translated: CASSQTGNTEAFF.